This is a list of T cell receptor beta chains from one sample in a study of cytomegalovirus exposure and HLA in healthy donors. Repertoires were generated with immunoSEQ multiplex PCR, while TCRdb's copy carries only in-frame clones and drops some. The sample shows about 160,000 clones, approximately 80% of them seen only once. What was sequenced was PBMCs. The receptors were gathered from a man aged 50 to 60 in good health and CMV-seropositive. Both conserved end residues are part of each CDR3. The order of the fields is J gene, V gene, D gene, clone size, CDR3 protein, CDR3 DNA. The D gene is left open where the match is weak. Only part of the rows carry a size: once, few, many, or a class if the clone is expanded.

>TRBJ1-5|TRBV19|NA|NA
CASSIDPQVWWQHF
TGTGCCAGTAGTATAGATCCGCAGGTTTGGTGGCAGCATTTT
>TRBJ2-7|TRBV5-1|NA|NA
CASSLEASYEQYF
TGCGCCAGCAGCTTGGAAGCTTCCTACGAGCAGTACTTC
>TRBJ1-2|TRBV7-2|NA|NA
CASSLEQAYYGYTF
TGTGCCAGCAGCTTAGAGCAGGCGTACTATGGCTACACCTTC
>TRBJ2-6|TRBV18|NA|NA
CASSIAGAGANVLTF
TGTGCCAGCTCAATTGCAGGGGCTGGGGCCAACGTCCTGACTTTC
>TRBJ2-2|TRBV6-1|TRBD1|NA
CASSGQGGPGWLFF
TGTGCCAGCAGTGGACAGGGGGGACCCGGGTGGCTGTTTTTT
>TRBJ2-7|TRBV29-1|TRBD1|NA
CSGGQGVGEQYF
TGCAGCGGTGGACAGGGGGTTGGGGAGCAGTACTTC
>TRBJ1-2|TRBV5-1|TRBD1|NA
CASSKGQGDYGYTF
TGCGCCAGCAGCAAGGGACAGGGCGACTATGGCTACACCTTC
>TRBJ1-1|TRBV6-1|NA|NA
CASIRGYLTEAFF
TGTGCCAGCATTAGAGGGTATCTCACTGAAGCTTTCTTT
>TRBJ2-5|TRBV6-6|NA|NA
CASRTRLELVHETQYF
TGTGCCAGCAGGACAAGACTAGAACTGGTGCACGAGACCCAGTACTTC
>TRBJ2-7|TRBV13|NA|NA
CASSLYESYEQYF
TGTGCCAGCAGCTTATACGAGAGCTACGAGCAGTACTTC
>TRBJ2-1|TRBV5-4|TRBD2|few
CASSLSASGLNNEQFF
TGTGCCAGCAGCTTGTCGGCTAGCGGGTTAAACAATGAGCAGTTCTTC
>TRBJ2-3|TRBV27|TRBD2|NA
CASSPGLAGGVTDTQYF
TGTGCCAGCAGCCCGGGACTAGCGGGGGGGGTCACAGATACGCAGTATTTT
>TRBJ2-7|TRBV10-3|NA|NA
CAITTGQGTTYEQYF
TGTGCCATCACAACAGGGCAGGGCACTACCTACGAGCAGTACTTC
>TRBJ1-1|TRBV5-1|TRBD1|NA
CASSLRGGYVNTEAFF
TGCGCCAGCAGCTTAAGAGGGGGCTATGTCAACACTGAAGCTTTCTTT
>TRBJ1-2|TRBV18|NA|NA
CASSPSHPYGYTF
TGTGCCAGCTCACCAAGCCACCCCTATGGCTACACCTTC
>TRBJ2-1|TRBV18|TRBD1|NA
CASSPPTGVNEQFF
TGTGCCAGCTCACCACCGACAGGGGTCAATGAGCAGTTCTTC
>TRBJ2-5|TRBV7-9|TRBD2|few
CASSLSGGAETQYF
TGTGCCAGCAGCTTAAGCGGGGGGGCAGAGACCCAGTACTTC
>TRBJ2-3|TRBV27|TRBD1|NA
CASRSGQGPRDTQYF
TGTGCCAGCAGATCCGGACAGGGGCCGCGGGATACGCAGTATTTT
>TRBJ2-7|TRBV5-1|NA|NA
CASSLASQVHHEQYF
TGCGCCAGCAGCTTGGCCTCCCAGGTACACCACGAGCAGTACTTC
>TRBJ1-5|TRBV12-5|NA|NA
CASGTGSNQPQHF
TGTGCTAGTGGTACAGGGAGCAATCAGCCCCAGCATTTT
>TRBJ2-4|TRBV7-9|NA|NA
CASSLESGFKNIQYF
TGTGCCAGCAGCTTAGAATCGGGGTTCAAAAACATTCAGTACTTC